The clone carrying this TCR beta chain was recorded at least ten times. Its matching antigen is unknown. Researchers used genomic DNA as the template to profile TCR beta VDJ and CDR3. From the reads, TCRdb called clonotypes with MiXCR, one entry per CDR3 protein. Counted here are about 470,000 distinct CDR3 sequences, approximately 33% occurring once; the ten biggest clones make up less than 0.85%. Patients who underwent sequencing had shown CD8+CD57+ cell expansion by flow cytometry. Every patient was diagnosed with severe acquired aplastic anemia. Deletions cut 11 bases from V and 0 bases from J, with 16 bases between. The CDR3 totals 14 residues. The V gene's germline CDR1 is WNHNN and CDR2 SYGVQD (reference sequence). The sample originates from a study of CD8+CD57+ T cells in acquired aplastic anemia. Study background: The study obtained an average of roughly 3 ug of DNA from sorted CD4+ and CD8+ cells. Study-wide results and limits: The CD8+ Simpson's diversity of patients and controls was not significantly different. It was found that more than 25 CD8+ CDR3 sequences were shared between patients and controls.

This TCR derives from a human donor with aplastic anemia. The sequencing sample was made of sorted CD4+, CD8+, or CD8+CD57+ T cells (not recorded which) from PBMCs. The chain employs TRBV10-1 and TRBJ1-2; a weak D match, TRBD1 (5 bases). In DNA form, the CDR3 reads TGCGCCCTGGGGGGGATGCGAGCTAACTATGGCTACACCTTC. Encoded protein: CALGGMRANYGYTF.